This T cell receptor (beta chain) originates from a study of blood T cell repertoires in COVID-19. Study-level background: Nucleic acid was either cDNA or gDNA, and it came from T cells, B-cell-depleted T cells, or PBMCs.

The CDR3 runs to 11 residues. The germline V and J ends were trimmed by 6 bases and 9 bases, with 6 bases remaining between them. CDR1 MNHNY and CDR2 SVGAGI come from the germline V gene (reference sequence). In Seattle, patients joined the study during active infection and were tracked longitudinally. This clone was seen only a few times. In the authors' methods: Researchers report that nucleated cell counts were estimated from reference gene primer amplification. The repertoire was sequenced with immunoSEQ multiplex PCR; TCRdb's copy has only in-frame clones and lacks some. V, J and clone size derive from that table, while D and trimming were established from the DNA sequence. This table holds fewer than 700,000 clones, about 89% found once.

The clonotype comes from a woman aged 50 to 65 with COVID-19, enrolled during active disease. The chain uses TRBV6-6 and TRBJ1-6; D is unclear. Material: peripheral blood. CDR3 in amino acids: CASRTTSPLHF. The CDR3 DNA reads as TGTGCCAGCAGAACTACTTCACCCCTCCACTTT.